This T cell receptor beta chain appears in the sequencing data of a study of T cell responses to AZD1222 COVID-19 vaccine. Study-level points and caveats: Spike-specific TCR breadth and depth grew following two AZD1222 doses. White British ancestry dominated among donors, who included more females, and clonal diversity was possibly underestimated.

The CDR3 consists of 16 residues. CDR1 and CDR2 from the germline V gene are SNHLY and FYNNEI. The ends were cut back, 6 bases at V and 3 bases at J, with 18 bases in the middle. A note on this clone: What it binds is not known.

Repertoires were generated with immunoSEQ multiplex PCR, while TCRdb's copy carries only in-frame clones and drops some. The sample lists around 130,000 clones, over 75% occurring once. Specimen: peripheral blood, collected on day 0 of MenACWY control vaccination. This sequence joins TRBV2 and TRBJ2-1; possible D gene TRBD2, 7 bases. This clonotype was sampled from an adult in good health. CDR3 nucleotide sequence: TGTGCCAGCAGCGCCGGGGGGCCCACCCTCTACAATGAGCAGTTCTTC. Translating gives CASSAGGPTLYNEQFF.